Below are 10 T cell receptor beta chains sequenced from a single sample in a study of CD8+CD57+ T cells in acquired aplastic anemia. TCR beta VDJ and CDR3 profiles were obtained from a genomic DNA template. TCRdb re-called the reads through MiXCR, storing one row per CDR3 protein. Of 300,000 or so distinct CDR3 sequences listed, about 50% are singletons. By flow cytometry, patients selected for sequencing had shown an expansion of CD8+CD57+ cells. Sequencing was performed on sorted CD4+, CD8+, or CD8+CD57+ T cells (not recorded which) from PBMCs. Every receptor here comes from a human donor with aplastic anemia.

This clonotype was seen just once. V usage is TRBV20-1 and J usage is TRBJ2-7; D not resolved. The germline V gene has CDR1 DFQATT and CDR2 SNEGSKA (reference sequence). This CDR3 is 13 amino acids long. The V end lost 0 bases, the J end lost 0 bases, and 6 bases lay between the germline ends. The CDR3 DNA reads TGCAGTGCTAGAGACCTTGACTCCTACGAGCAGTACTTC. This gives the protein CSARDLDSYEQYF.

In this sample, this clonotype turned up once. This rearrangement joins TRBV2 to TRBJ2-7; D gene uncertain. The J call may be wrong; the DNA end is better matched by TRBJ2-1. CDR1 and CDR2 (germline): SNHLY, FYNNEI. This CDR3 is built from 15 residues. The CDR3 DNA reads TGTGCCAGCAGTGAAGTTGGTTCGGTAGTCAATGAGCAGTTCTTC. Translated, it gives CASSEVGSVVNEQFF.

The V and J genes are TRBV7-8 and TRBJ1-4, with D perhaps matching TRBD1 (6 bases). Trimming stripped 5 bases from V and 8 bases from J, with 18 bases between. The CDR3 has 15 amino acids. Germline V lookup: CDR1 SGHVS, CDR2 FQNEAQ. CDR3 loop: CASSPNRDTQEKLFF. CDR3 sequence (DNA): TGTGCCAGCAGCCCTAACCGGGACACACAGGAAAAACTGTTTTTT.

This clonotype was detected a few times. This chain uses TRBV24-1 with TRBJ2-1, with 7 bases that match TRBD2. The CDR3 loop spans 12 amino acids. CDR1 is KGHDR and CDR2 is SFDVKD in the germline V gene. The junction had 6 bases not matched to a gene; V was cut back by 4 bases and J by 13 bases. The CDR3, as DNA: TGTGCCACCAGTGAAGCCGGGACTACCCAGTTCTTC. It codes for CATSEAGTTQFF.

This clonotype was observed many times. The chain combines TRBV20-1 with TRBJ2-3, with D possibly matching TRBD1 (6 bases). From germline, CDR1 is DFQATT and CDR2 SNEGSKA (reference sequence). V was pared by 3 bases and J by 0 bases, with 10 bases between. The CDR3 sequence is 14 residues long. CDR3 in DNA: TGCAGTGCTAGCGACAGGCTGAGCACAGATACGCAGTATTTT. It encodes CSASDRLSTDTQYF.

The V gene is TRBV24-1, the J gene TRBJ2-3; a weak D match, TRBD1 (5 bases). From germline, CDR1 is KGHDR and CDR2 SFDVKD. The V end lost 4 bases, the J end lost 0 bases, and 7 bases lay between the germline ends. CDR3 length: 14 residues. The CDR3 loop reads CATSDTGSTDTQYF. Written as DNA, the CDR3 is TGTGCCACCAGTGACACAGGTAGCACAGATACGCAGTATTTT.

The genes are TRBV9 and TRBJ2-7, with D unclear. Germline values: CDR1 SGDLS, CDR2 YYNGEE. Trimming pared 0 bases from V and 4 bases from J, leaving 11 bases between. This CDR3 comprises 14 residues. CDR3 sequence: CASSVGSQPYEQYF. CDR3 DNA sequence: TGTGCCAGCAGCGTAGGTAGCCAGCCTTACGAGCAGTACTTC. The full variable domain, in which reference TRBV9 and TRBJ2-7 provide the parts outside the CDR3, is DSGVTQTPKHLITATGQRVTLRCSPRSGDLSVYWYQQSLDQGLQFLIQYYNGEERAKGNILERFSAQQFPDLHSELNLSSLELGDSALYFCASSVGSQPYEQYFGPGTRLTVT.

This clonotype is a singleton in its sample. The chain has TRBV20-1 and TRBJ1-5; the match to TRBD1 covers 8 bases. Germline V gene sequence: CDR1 DFQATT, CDR2 SNEGSKA (reference sequence). CDR3 length: 13 amino acids. Unmatched junction bases numbered 2, after V lost 6 bases and J lost 1 base. CDR3 coding DNA: TGCAGTGCAAGGACAGGGAGCAATCAGCCCCAGCATTTT. It yields the protein CSARTGSNQPQHF.

This clonotype was found many times. This sequence joins TRBV5-8 and TRBJ2-5; 8 bases line up with TRBD1. The CDR3 has 13 residues. Germline CDR1 reads SGHTS; CDR2 reads YDEGEE. Losses at the gene ends were 5 bases for V and 5 bases for J; bases not matched to a gene: 5. The CDR3 nucleotides read TGTGCCAGCAGGGGACAGGCCGGGGAGACCCAGTACTTC. It specifies CASRGQAGETQYF.

This clonotype occurred many times. The chain is built from TRBV9 and TRBJ2-2; D call uncertain. This CDR3 is built from 13 residues. Germline V lookup: CDR1 SGDLS, CDR2 YYNGEE. Trimming removed 0 bases from V and 9 bases from J, with 9 bases in between. The CDR3 nucleotides are TGTGCCAGCAGCGTAGGGCAGAGCAGGGAGCTGTTTTTT. Translated, it gives CASSVGQSRELFF.